One T cell receptor beta chain is described in this entry. The sample is drawn from a study of early T cells in non-severe SARS-CoV-2 infection. Per germline, CDR1 MNHNS and CDR2 SASEGT. The CDR3 runs to 17 residues. With 7 bases removed from V and 0 bases from J, the gap between germline ends came to 19 bases. Each CDR3 protein is one row after TCRdb ran MiXCR on the 5' RACE reads. The sample has around 80,000 distinct CDR3 sequences, roughly an eighth seen once. The V and J genes are TRBV6-1 and TRBJ1-3, with unresolved D. The sequence came from an adult who was a healthcare worker with PCR-confirmed SARS-CoV-2 infection or an uninfected control (not recorded which). Sequencing input: whole blood. CDR3 nucleotide sequence: TGTGCCAGCATCCAACGGCGAGAAGGGCCCTCTGGAAACACCATATATTTT. This codes for CASIQRREGPSGNTIYF.